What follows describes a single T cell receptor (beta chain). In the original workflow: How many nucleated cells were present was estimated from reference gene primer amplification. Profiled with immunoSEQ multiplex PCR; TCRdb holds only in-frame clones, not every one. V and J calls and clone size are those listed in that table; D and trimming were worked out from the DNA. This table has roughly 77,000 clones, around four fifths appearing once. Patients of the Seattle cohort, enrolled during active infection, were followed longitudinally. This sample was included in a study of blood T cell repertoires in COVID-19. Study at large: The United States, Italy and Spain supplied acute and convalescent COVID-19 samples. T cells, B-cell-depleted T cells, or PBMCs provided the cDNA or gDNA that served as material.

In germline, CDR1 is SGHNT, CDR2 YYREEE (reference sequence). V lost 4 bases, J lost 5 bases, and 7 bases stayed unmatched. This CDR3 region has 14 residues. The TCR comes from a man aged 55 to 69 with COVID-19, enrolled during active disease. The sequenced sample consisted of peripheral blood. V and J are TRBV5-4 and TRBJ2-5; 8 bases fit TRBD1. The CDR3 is CASSPQGALETQYF. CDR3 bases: TGTGCCAGCAGCCCCCAGGGGGCCTTGGAGACCCAGTACTTC.